This T cell receptor beta chain was captured in a study of OX40 agonist ivuxolimab in advanced cancers. Whole-study context: Those enrolled were about 82% male, with a mean age of approximately 60 years and ages from about 20 to 79.

The table lists this clone with a count of one. Autoimmune disease history or systemic immunosuppression barred patients. CDR3 size: 16 residues. CDR1 and CDR2 from the germline V gene are SQVTM and ANQGSEA. V was clipped by 3 bases and J by 3 bases, with 18 bases between them. Using immunoSEQ multiplex PCR, the repertoire was profiled, and TCRdb retains in-frame clones only, with some absent. Of 51,000 or so clones listed, roughly nine tenths were seen once; the top ten hold around 15%. The source was CD4+ or CD8+ T cells sorted from blood, collected in a trial of the OX40 agonist ivuxolimab. The chain has TRBV29-1 and TRBJ2-1, with D unclear. This receptor was obtained from an adult with an advanced solid tumor such as melanoma, head and neck, liver or kidney cancer. The DNA for the CDR3 is TGCAGCGTTGAGGGCCTAATAAGGGTGGGCTACAATGAGCAGTTCTTC. Protein: CSVEGLIRVGYNEQFF.